This T cell receptor beta chain emerged from a study of Ad26.COV2.S vaccination and SARS-CoV-2 variants. Study context: The donor belonged to the COV1001 Ad26.COV2.S trial arm.

Profiled with immunoSEQ multiplex PCR; TCRdb holds only in-frame clones, not every one. The data contain 400,000 to 450,000 clones, 80% to 95% of them singletons. The treatment denotes: 15 to 20 received Ad26.COV2.S at low or high dose, single or two shots; roughly 5 received placebo; per-sample allocation not given. Sampling was performed 63 days after the first vaccine or placebo injection. The sequencing used peripheral blood, collected in a trial of Ad26.COV2.S vaccine versus placebo. The receptor comes from a person aged 18-65 years who received the Ad26.COV2.S COVID-19 vaccine or a placebo.

The CDR3 DNA reads as TGTGCCAGCAGTTTAGTCAGCTCTGGAGGAAACACCATATATTTT. Translating gives CASSLVSSGGNTIYF. The genes are TRBV27 and TRBJ1-3; D is uncertain. The CDR3 totals 15 residues. Trimming stripped 2 bases from V and 4 bases from J, with 12 bases between. Per germline, CDR1 MNHEY and CDR2 SMNVEV (reference sequence).